These 3 T cell receptor beta chains were all obtained from the same sample, sequenced in a study of cytomegalovirus exposure and HLA in healthy donors. PCR employed 60 Vbeta and 13 Jbeta primers. Profiled with immunoSEQ multiplex PCR; TCRdb holds only in-frame clones, not every one. The sample has more than 150,000 clones; around four fifths are singletons. Sequenced input: PBMCs. Receptors were obtained from a male donor in good health and CMV-seronegative.

Note on this clone: Other nucleotide sequences in the sample specify the same CDR3. The chain carries TRBV18 and TRBJ2-5; D may be TRBD1 (5 bases). CDR3 length: 13 amino acids. With 2 bases removed from V and 1 base from J, the gap between germline ends came to 5 bases. The V gene's germline CDR1 is KGHSH and CDR2 LQKENI. The CDR3 here is CASSPDSQETQYF. In nucleotides, the CDR3 is TGTGCCAGCTCACCAGACAGCCAAGAGACCCAGTACTTC.

This clone was counted a single time. This chain links TRBV4-3 with TRBJ2-5, with 7 bases matching TRBD2. The DNA end is a closer match to TRBJ2-7, so the J assignment may be wrong. This CDR3 comprises 14 residues. The germline V gene encodes CDR1 LGHNA and CDR2 YSLEER. For the CDR3, the DNA is TGCGCCAGCAGCCGAGCTAGCGGTCTCTACGAGCAGTACTTC. The encoded protein is CASSRASGLYEQYF.

This clone was counted between two and nine times. The chain links TRBV14 to TRBJ1-3, with a tentative D call TRBD1 (5 bases). This CDR3 has 16 amino acids. Deletions cut 3 bases from V and 0 bases from J, with 12 bases between. CDR1 is SGHDN, CDR2 FVKESK, per germline. The CDR3 DNA follows: TGTGCCAGCAGCCAGGACAAGACAGCCTCTGGAAACACCATATATTTT. Its translation is CASSQDKTASGNTIYF.